This record concerns one T cell receptor (beta chain) sequence. The antigen is undetermined. This CDR3 comprises 18 residues. The junction had 11 bases not matched to a gene; V was cut back by 4 bases and J by 6 bases. The germline CDR1 and CDR2 sequences are WSHSY and SAAADI. The data belong to a study of cytomegalovirus exposure and HLA in healthy donors. Broader study findings: The analysis excluded some indistinguishable V segments, including TRBV6-2 and TRBV6-3.

It was with 60 Vbeta and 13 Jbeta primers that the PCR ran. This table comes from immunoSEQ multiplex PCR, and its TCRdb copy is limited to in-frame clones, with some not included. The sample lists approximately 190,000 clones, around 86% occurring once. This sequence was found in a woman aged 45-60 years in good health and CMV-seropositive. The sequenced sample consisted of PBMCs. This chain joins TRBV10-2 and TRBJ2-1; TRBD2 aligns across 14 bases. CDR3: CASSGLQGLAGGFNEQFF. The CDR3 nucleotides read TGCGCCAGCAGTGGACTCCAAGGACTAGCGGGAGGTTTCAATGAGCAGTTCTTC.